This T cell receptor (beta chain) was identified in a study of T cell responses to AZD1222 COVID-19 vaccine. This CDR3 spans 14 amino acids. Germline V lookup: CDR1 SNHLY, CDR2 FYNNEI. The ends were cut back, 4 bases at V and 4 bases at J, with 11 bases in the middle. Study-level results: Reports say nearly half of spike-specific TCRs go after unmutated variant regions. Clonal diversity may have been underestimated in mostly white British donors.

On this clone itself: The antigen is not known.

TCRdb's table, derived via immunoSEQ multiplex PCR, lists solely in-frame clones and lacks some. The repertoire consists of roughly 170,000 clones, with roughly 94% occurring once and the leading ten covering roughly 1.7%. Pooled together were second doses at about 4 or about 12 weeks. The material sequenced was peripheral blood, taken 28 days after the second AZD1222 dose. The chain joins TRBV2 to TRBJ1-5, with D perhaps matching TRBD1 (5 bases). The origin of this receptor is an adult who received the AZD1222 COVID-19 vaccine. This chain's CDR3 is CASSGTGRNQPQHF. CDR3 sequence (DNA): TGTGCCAGCAGTGGGACGGGGCGTAATCAGCCCCAGCATTTT. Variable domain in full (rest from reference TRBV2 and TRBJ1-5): EPEVTQTPSHQVTQMGQEVILRCVPISNHLYFYWYRQILGQKVEFLVSFYNNEISEKSEIFDDQFSVERPDGSNFTLKIRSTKLEDSAMYFCASSGTGRNQPQHFGDGTRLSIL.